The T cell receptor beta chain under discussion was sequenced for a study of human T cells and chemical hapten exposure. Study summary: Minor volume differences among pooled libraries chiefly drove per-sample TCR yield variation. Study findings and constraints: There was no change with DPC sensitization in TCRs above 1 in 1000 frequency.

Unfractionated whole blood yielded total RNA. The CDR3 is 14 amino acids. The V end was cut by 0 bases, the J end by 2 bases, with 8 bases between. The germline gives CDR1 WSHSY, CDR2 SAAADI. The library put unique molecular identifiers onto individual cDNA molecules. Methods used by the authors: Sample TCR counts, which ranged from roughly 20,000 to 690,600, had a median of 95,638. TCRdb re-derived calls from the 5' RACE reads in MiXCR, one entry per CDR3 protein. The V and J calls and clone size come from TCRdb's table, not from the authors' own analysis. There are 130,000 or so distinct CDR3 sequences in the sample; around 4.4% occur only once, and 1.2% to 1.5% lies in the top ten. In its sample, this clonotype was seen many times. Its antigen is not identified.

This sequence joins TRBV10-2 and TRBJ2-7, with unresolved D. This receptor was identified in a female donor in good health. The CDR3 spells CASSESYPPYEQYF. The CDR3 nucleotides read TGCGCCAGCAGTGAGTCTTACCCCCCCTACGAGCAGTACTTC.